The T cell receptor beta chain described here comes from a study of molecular identifiers for immune sequencing clone quantification. The study's findings and limits: The study reportedly detected spiked Jurkat TCR RNA from one cell among approximately 1 million naive cells. Barcodes shared by identical TCR molecules could lead to underestimated sizes of highly expanded clones.

Both previously described methods and listed TCR primers were employed to make bulk TCR libraries. Using its own MiXCR run on the PCR reads, TCRdb lists one record per CDR3 protein. The sample lists under 350,000 distinct CDR3 sequences, roughly 24% seen once, with 0.65% to 0.75% in the top ten. Each library that profiled naive CD8 cells came from approximately 20,000 to 1,000,000 sorted cells with 10%, 30% or 50% RNA. This clonotype has a handful of counts. Its antigen remains unknown. With 0 bases clipped from V and 3 bases from J, the junction kept 12 bases outside the gene matches. The germline CDR1 and CDR2 sequences are DFQATT and SNEGSKA (reference sequence). There are 17 residues in the CDR3.

The source of this sequence is a human donor in good health. Some libraries in this study had Jurkat cell RNA spiked in. The sequenced sample was naive CD8+ T cells from blood, with Jurkat cell RNA spiked in. The subset denotes: FACS-sorted CD8+CD4-CCR7+CD45RA+ naive T cells. V usage is TRBV20-1 and J usage is TRBJ2-3; 7 nucleotides line up with TRBD2. DNA of the CDR3: TGCAGTGCTAGAGATCTCTGGGAGGGAGTGTCGACAGATACGCAGTATTTT. Its protein is CSARDLWEGVSTDTQYF.